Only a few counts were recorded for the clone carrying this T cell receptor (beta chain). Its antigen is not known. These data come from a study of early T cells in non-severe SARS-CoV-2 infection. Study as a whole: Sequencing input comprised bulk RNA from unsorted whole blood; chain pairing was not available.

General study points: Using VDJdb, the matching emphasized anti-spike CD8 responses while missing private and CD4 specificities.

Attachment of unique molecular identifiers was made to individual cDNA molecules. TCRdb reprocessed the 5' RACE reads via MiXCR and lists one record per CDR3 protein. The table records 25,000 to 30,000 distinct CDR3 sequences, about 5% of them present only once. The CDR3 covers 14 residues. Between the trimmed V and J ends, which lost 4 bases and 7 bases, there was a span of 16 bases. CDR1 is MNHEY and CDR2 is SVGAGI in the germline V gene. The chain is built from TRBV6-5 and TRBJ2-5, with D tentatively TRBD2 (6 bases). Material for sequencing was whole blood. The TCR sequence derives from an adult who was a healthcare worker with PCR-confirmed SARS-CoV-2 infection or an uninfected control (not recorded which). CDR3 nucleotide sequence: TGTGCCAGCAGTTCGGGACTCCTCCTCCGGACCCAGTACTTC. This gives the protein CASSSGLLLRTQYF.